One and the same sample provided the 7 T cell receptor beta chains below, sequenced in a study of blood T cell repertoires in COVID-19 (dated by TCRdb to about 2020). The library was prepared using the immunoSEQ multiplex PCR assay. The immuneACCESS repertoire file appears here via TCRdb, limited to in-frame rearrangements. These files lack a portion of the clones; in checked studies, under half of the deficit traces to unresolved V genes, and the cause of the others is not known. The sample table contains around 300,000 clones; only one count was recorded for roughly 88% of them. Of the sample, 1.5% to 2% is held by the ten largest clones. Material for sequencing was peripheral blood. All receptors come from a woman younger than 45 with COVID-19, enrolled during active disease.

The J gene is TRBJ1-1, the V gene TRBV5-1, with D uncertain. This CDR3 has 13 residues. V was pared by 0 bases and J by 7 bases, with 10 bases between. CDR1 and CDR2 from the germline V gene are SGHRS and YFSETQ. The CDR3 here is CASSLVGSLEAFF. CDR3 nucleotides: TGCGCCAGCAGCTTGGTGGGCAGCCTTGAAGCTTTCTTT.

This clone was seen a handful of times. The chain joins TRBV5-1 to TRBJ1-2, with TRBD1 matching 7 bases. V shed 3 bases and J 0 bases; nucleotides not matched to a gene: 2. Germline assignment: CDR1 SGHRS and CDR2 YFSETQ. The CDR3 has 14 residues. CDR3 residues: CASSSGTANYGYTF. The CDR3 DNA sequence: TGCGCCAGCAGCTCCGGGACAGCTAACTATGGCTACACCTTC.

The chain is built from TRBV18 and TRBJ2-7, with a weak D call TRBD2 (5 bases). Germline-derived CDR1 and CDR2 are KGHSH and LQKENI. The CDR3 extends over 13 amino acids. V was shortened by 2 bases and J by 3 bases, with 8 bases between the two germline ends. The CDR3 protein is CASSPSGGYEQYV. CDR3 nucleotides: TGTGCCAGCTCACCATCAGGAGGCTACGAGCAGTACGTC.

CDR3 nucleotide sequence: TGTGCCAGCTCACCACTCCCCAGGACTAGCGGGGGGGCGCCCAATGAGCAGTTCTTC. Its translation is CASSPLPRTSGGAPNEQFF. The chain uses TRBV18 and TRBJ2-1; 15 bases line up with TRBD2. The CDR3 is made up of 19 amino acids. The germline gives CDR1 KGHSH, CDR2 LQKENI. With V trimmed by 1 base and J by 6 bases, 10 bases remained unmatched.

This clone is a singleton in its sample. CDR3 region: CASSLSLDGYTF. CDR3 sequence (DNA): TGTGCCAGCAGTTTATCCCTCGATGGCTACACCTTC. The V gene is TRBV12-3 or TRBV12-4, the J gene TRBJ1-2, with unresolved D. The CDR3 runs 12 residues. The V and J ends lost 2 bases and 6 bases respectively, with 7 bases between them.

The gene calls are TRBV3-1 (or the pseudogene TRBV3-2) and TRBJ2-1, with 9 bases lining up with TRBD2. With V trimmed by 1 base and J by 9 bases, 1 base remained unmatched. The germline V gene has CDR1 LGHDT and CDR2 YNNKEL (reference sequence). This CDR3 region has 13 residues. CDR3 loop: CASSQGLAVEQFF. DNA for the CDR3: TGTGCCAGCAGCCAAGGACTAGCGGTTGAGCAGTTCTTC.

This chain links TRBV7-9 with TRBJ1-1; TRBD1 aligns across 8 bases. The V gene's germline CDR1 is SEHNR and CDR2 FQNEAQ (reference sequence). Losses at the gene ends were 5 bases for V and 2 bases for J; bases not matched to a gene: 16. The CDR3 runs to 18 residues. CDR3 loop: CASSIKGDRWSLNTEAFF. As DNA, the CDR3 is TGTGCCAGCAGCATCAAAGGGGACAGGTGGAGCTTAAACACTGAAGCTTTCTTT.